This passage covers 3 T cell receptor beta chains from one sample sequenced in a study of T-cell reconstitution after alpha-beta-depleted transplantation in children. Unique molecular identifiers tagged the TCRbeta library. MiXCR was run by TCRdb on the PCR reads, yielding one entry per CDR3 protein. This sample yields 70,000 to 95,000 distinct CDR3 sequences, of which 15% to 20% are seen a single time; 40% to 65% belongs to the top ten. Material: PBMCs, mostly from graft donor cells, obtained 360 days after TCRalphabeta/CD19-depleted stem cell transplant. The receptors were sampled from a male patient under 10 years old who had a stem cell transplant for acute lymphoblastic leukemia, so the T cells may come from the graft donor.

This clonotype was counted at least ten times. V gene TRBV11-2 combines with J gene TRBJ1-6, with 8 bases matching TRBD1. J lost 7 bases, V lost 5 bases, and 10 bases had no gene match. The CDR3 contains 16 residues. Germline loops: CDR1 SGHAT, CDR2 FQNNGV. CDR3 nucleotide sequence: TGTGCCAGCAGCACTTCAGGGGGCGCAAAGAATTCACCCCTCCACTTT. Protein sequence: CASSTSGGAKNSPLHF.

A few counts support this clonotype. The chain couples TRBV5-4 to TRBJ2-3; TRBD1 might be the D (6 bases). Germline assignment: CDR1 SGHNT and CDR2 YYREEE (reference sequence). V was trimmed by 4 bases and J by 6 bases, leaving 12 bases between them. The CDR3 loop spans 13 amino acids. The CDR3 region has the DNA TGTGCCAGCAGCCACGACAGGTCGGATACGCAGTATTTT. Translated, it gives CASSHDRSDTQYF.

The V gene is TRBV5-6, the J gene TRBJ2-1, with D perhaps assigned TRBD1 or TRBD2 (5 bases each). Germline CDR1 reads SGHDT; CDR2 reads YYEEEE. CDR3 length: 14 amino acids. V lost 1 base, J lost 6 bases, and 11 bases lay in between. Here the CDR3 DNA reads TGTGCCAGCAGCTTGCCCGGGACGATCAATGAGCAGTTCTTC. It is translated as CASSLPGTINEQFF.